The 26 T cell receptor beta chains listed next were all sequenced from one sample in a study of cytomegalovirus exposure and HLA in healthy donors. It was with 60 Vbeta and 13 Jbeta primers that the PCR ran. Clones were sequenced by immunoSEQ multiplex PCR, and TCRdb holds only the in-frame ones, with some missing. This sample carries tens of thousands of clones, 55% to 80% of them seen once, and the ten largest clones take 6.5% to 8%. Source material: PBMCs. Every receptor here comes from a man aged 35 to 55 in good health and CMV-seropositive.

The rearrangement links TRBV5-4 to TRBJ2-1; D not resolved. Trimming removed 3 bases from V and 7 bases from J, with 17 bases in between. This CDR3 contains 15 residues. CDR1 and CDR2 from the germline V gene are SGHNT and YYREEE (reference sequence). The CDR3 coding sequence is TGTGCCAGCAGCTCAAACGGAGCGAGATGGAATGAGCAGTTCTTC. As protein: CASSSNGARWNEQFF.

The sample holds a few counts of this clone. The gene calls are TRBV18 and TRBJ1-5, with D possibly matching TRBD1 (6 bases). CDR1 and CDR2 (germline): KGHSH, LQKENI. The CDR3 consists of 15 residues. V shed 5 bases and J shed 3 bases, with 14 bases lying between them. The CDR3 spells CASSANRDPNQPQHF. CDR3 bases: TGTGCCAGCTCAGCGAACAGGGACCCCAATCAGCCCCAGCATTTT. The complete variable domain, with remaining parts taken from reference TRBV18 and TRBJ1-5, reads NAGVMQNPRHLVRRRGQEARLRCSPMKGHSHVYWYRQLPEEGLKFMVYLQKENIIDESGMPKERFSAEFPKEGPSILRIQQVVRGDSAAYFCASSANRDPNQPQHFGDGTRLSIL.

This clone has more than one count but fewer than ten. The chain uses TRBV28 and TRBJ1-5; 7 bases are shared with TRBD1. The CDR3 is 16 residues long. V was pared by 6 bases and J by 1 base, with 9 bases of the junction left unmatched. Germline V gene data show CDR1 as MDHEN and CDR2 as SYDVKM. The CDR3 nucleotides read TGTGCCAGCAGAATACAGGGGAAGTCGAGCAATCAGCCCCAGCATTTT. This encodes CASRIQGKSSNQPQHF.

The V call is TRBV5-1, the J call TRBJ2-1; a weak D match, TRBD1 (6 bases). The CDR3 extends over 14 amino acids. In germline, CDR1 is SGHRS, CDR2 YFSETQ. Trimming took 0 bases from V and 10 from J, leaving 14 bases between them. The DNA of the CDR3 is TGCGCCAGCAGCTTGGAATGGGGGCCTGAGGAGCAGTTCTTC. Protein sequence: CASSLEWGPEEQFF.

The chain uses TRBV2 and TRBJ2-7, with TRBD1 matching over 8 bases. The CDR3 extends over 13 amino acids. The V gene's germline CDR1 is SNHLY and CDR2 FYNNEI. The ends lost 4 bases at V and 6 bases at J; junction bases unmatched: 5. The CDR3 DNA reads TGTGCCAGCAGTGGACAGGGGTTCGTCGAGCAGTACTTC. Its protein product is CASSGQGFVEQYF.

The gene calls are TRBV9 and TRBJ1-3, with 7 bases that match TRBD1. The junction had 13 bases not matched to a gene; V was cut back by 0 bases and J by 4 bases. The CDR3 consists of 18 residues. In germline, CDR1 is SGDLS, CDR2 YYNGEE. DNA for the CDR3: TGTGCCAGCAGCGTAGGCGGGGCAGGGGGAATTATCGGAAACACCATATATTTT. It translates to CASSVGGAGGIIGNTIYF.

Many counts were recorded for this clone. The chain uses TRBV5-1 and TRBJ1-3; TRBD1 might be the D (5 bases). CDR1 and CDR2 from the germline V gene are SGHRS and YFSETQ. The CDR3 spans 17 residues. The V end lost 0 bases, the J end lost 8 bases, and 21 bases lay between the germline ends. CDR3 region: CASSLDRRTPLSDTIYF. The CDR3 nucleotides are TGCGCCAGCAGCTTGGATCGTCGGACACCATTATCGGACACCATATATTTT.

CDR3 nucleotide sequence: TGCGCCAGCAGCCAATCAGGACTAGCGGGGGAGCAGTACTTC. Encoded protein: CASSQSGLAGEQYF. The chain couples TRBV4-1 to TRBJ2-7, with 12 nucleotides matching TRBD2. This CDR3 is built from 14 residues. J was trimmed by 7 bases and V by 2 bases; bases with no gene match: 3. Germline V gene data show CDR1 as MGHRA and CDR2 as YSYEKL.

The rearrangement links TRBV7-9 to TRBJ2-5; the D is unclear. The germline V and J ends were trimmed by 4 bases and 5 bases, with 8 bases remaining between them. This CDR3 is 12 amino acids long. The germline V gene encodes CDR1 SEHNR and CDR2 FQNEAQ (reference sequence). This CDR3 is CASSWAEETQYF. The CDR3 nucleotides read TGTGCCAGCAGCTGGGCCGAGGAGACCCAGTACTTC.

The chain links TRBV19 to TRBJ2-7, with D possibly being TRBD2 (5 bases). Germline CDR1 is LNHDA and CDR2 is SQIVND (reference sequence). CDR3 length equals 15 residues. Trimming pared 11 bases from V and 3 bases from J, leaving 23 bases between. The CDR3 is CAAPSAPPRVYEQYF. CDR3 coding DNA: TGTGCCGCCCCCTCTGCCCCCCCGAGGGTCTACGAGCAGTACTTC. Filled out from reference TRBV19 and TRBJ2-7, the complete variable domain reads DGGITQSPKYLFRKEGQNVTLSCEQNLNHDAMYWYRQDPGQGLRLIYYSQIVNDFQKGDIAEGYSVSREKKESFPLTVTSAQKNPTAFYLCAAPSAPPRVYEQYFGPGTRLTVT.

This clone was picked up one time. The chain links TRBV9 to TRBJ2-7; 7 nucleotides align to TRBD1. V lost 4 bases, J lost 1 base, and 11 bases stayed unmatched. The CDR3 totals 16 residues. Germline-derived CDR1 and CDR2 are SGDLS and YYNGEE. DNA of the CDR3: TGTGCCAGCAGCCCTACGAGCGAGGGGGCTTCCTACGAGCAGTACTTC. Translation: CASSPTSEGASYEQYF.

On this clone: Other DNA sequences in this sample translate to the same CDR3. J is TRBJ2-3 and V is TRBV5-1; 10 positions match TRBD1. V shed 0 bases, J shed 5 bases, and the junction held 0 bases outside the gene matches. The CDR3 loop spans 14 amino acids. From germline, CDR1 is SGHRS and CDR2 YFSETQ. The CDR3 here is CASSLGTGGDTQYF. CDR3 in DNA: TGCGCCAGCAGCTTGGGGACAGGGGGAGATACGCAGTATTTT.

V gene TRBV4-2 combines with J gene TRBJ1-2, with D possibly TRBD1 on 6 matching bases. CDR1 LGHNA and CDR2 YNFKEQ come from the germline V gene. This CDR3 comprises 15 residues. The ends were cut back, 3 bases at V and 4 bases at J, with 15 bases in the middle. The CDR3 is CASSQGQDQSYGYTF. The CDR3 DNA follows: TGTGCCAGCAGCCAGGGACAAGACCAATCCTATGGCTACACCTTC.

This clone is a singleton in its sample. The chain carries TRBV27 and TRBJ2-7; 8 bases are a match to TRBD1. V lost 6 bases to trimming and J lost 1 base; unmatched junction nucleotides: 2. The CDR3 loop spans 13 amino acids. Germline assignment: CDR1 MNHEY and CDR2 SMNVEV (reference sequence). CDR3 residues: CASRGQGSYEQYF. The CDR3 DNA reads as TGTGCCAGCAGAGGACAGGGATCCTACGAGCAGTACTTC.

In this sample, this clone turned up a few times. The rearrangement links TRBV19 to TRBJ2-3; 10 nucleotides align to TRBD2. The V gene's germline CDR1 is LNHDA and CDR2 SQIVND (reference sequence). The trim removed 7 bases at V and 2 bases at J, leaving 3 bases unmatched. The CDR3 contains 14 residues. The CDR3 sequence is CASNLAGVTDTQYF. Written as DNA, the CDR3 is TGTGCCAGTAACCTAGCGGGAGTCACAGATACGCAGTATTTT.

A few counts support this clone. The chain joins TRBV28 to TRBJ1-2; no firm D call. The CDR3 is 12 residues long. CDR1 and CDR2 (germline): MDHEN, SYDVKM. V shed 5 bases and J shed 7 bases, with 11 bases lying between them. The CDR3 DNA follows: TGTGCCAGCAGTACCCAGGTTCTTGGCTACACCTTC. Translated, it gives CASSTQVLGYTF.

The gene calls are TRBV28 and TRBJ2-5; 7 nucleotides line up with TRBD1. The V and J ends lost 1 base and 3 bases, in that order; junction bases with no gene match: 2. Germline V CDR1 and CDR2: MDHEN, SYDVKM. The CDR3 runs to 14 residues. CDR3 sequence reads: CASSLSGGEETQYF. CDR3 coding DNA: TGTGCCAGCAGTTTATCAGGGGGAGAAGAGACCCAGTACTTC.

The rearrangement joins TRBV5-1 to TRBJ2-7; a possible D gene is TRBD2 (6 bases). Trimming removed 0 bases from V and 6 bases from J, with 13 bases in between. The germline V gene has CDR1 SGHRS and CDR2 YFSETQ. This CDR3 is 14 amino acids long. The CDR3 is CASSLEGGTGEQYF. CDR3 coding DNA: TGCGCCAGCAGCTTGGAAGGAGGGACGGGCGAGCAGTACTTC. Together with reference TRBV5-1 and TRBJ2-7, the CDR3 gives the full variable domain: KAGVTQTPRYLIKTRGQQVTLSCSPISGHRSVSWYQQTPGQGLQFLFEYFSETQRNKGNFPGRFSGRQFSNSRSEMNVSTLELGDSALYLCASSLEGGTGEQYFGPGTRLTVT.

V is TRBV4-1 and J is TRBJ1-1, with TRBD1 matching over 9 bases. The J segment lost 1 base and the V segment lost 0 bases, leaving 6 bases of the junction unmatched. Germline CDR1 is MGHRA and CDR2 is YSYEKL. The CDR3 length is 17 residues. CDR3 protein: CASSQDLQGAQNTEAFF. Here the CDR3 DNA reads TGCGCCAGCAGCCAAGACCTACAGGGGGCGCAGAACACTGAAGCTTTCTTT.

This clone was seen more than once but under ten times. The rearrangement joins TRBV5-8 to TRBJ2-7; 14 nucleotides line up with TRBD2. The CDR3 sequence is 18 residues long. Germline V gives CDR1 SGHTS, CDR2 YDEGEE. With 3 bases clipped from V and 0 bases from J, the junction kept 8 bases outside the gene matches. The CDR3 coding sequence is TGTGCCAGCAGCTCGATGGGACTAGCGGGGGCCTACTCCTACGAGCAGTACTTC. Translated: CASSSMGLAGAYSYEQYF.

The chain is built from TRBV7-3 and TRBJ2-1; the match to TRBD2 covers 8 bases. Trimming removed 5 bases from V and 0 bases from J; junction bases left unmatched: 6. The germline CDR1 and CDR2 sequences are SGHTA and FQGTGA. This CDR3 is 16 amino acids long. CDR3 sequence (DNA): TGTGCCAGCAGCCCCCGAGCGGGGGCCTCCTACAATGAGCAGTTCTTC. It yields the protein CASSPRAGASYNEQFF.

The chain links TRBV13 to TRBJ2-7, with TRBD1 matching 9 bases. Looked up from germline, CDR1 is PRHDT and CDR2 is FYEKMQ (reference sequence). Trimming cost V 5 bases and J 3 bases; bases outside gene matches: 5. This CDR3 region has 14 residues. The CDR3 protein is CASSKGTGLYEQYF. The CDR3 nucleotides are TGTGCCAGCAGCAAGGGGACAGGGCTCTACGAGCAGTACTTC.

This clone was seen only a few times. The chain couples TRBV30 to TRBJ1-1; no reliable D call. With 0 bases removed from V and 0 bases from J, the gap between germline ends came to 8 bases. Germline values: CDR1 GTSNPN, CDR2 SVGIG (reference sequence). The CDR3 spans 14 residues. In DNA, the CDR3 is TGTGCCTGGAGTGTGGGCACAATGAACACTGAAGCTTTCTTT. Its translation: CAWSVGTMNTEAFF.

The chain joins TRBV14 to TRBJ1-2, with TRBD1 matching 12 bases. This CDR3 spans 15 amino acids. Germline-derived CDR1 and CDR2 are SGHDN and FVKESK. V trimming: 0 bases; J trimming: 8 bases; junction bases outside the gene matches: 4. CDR3 coding DNA: TGTGCCAGCAGCCAAGATCGCGGGACAGGGGGCGGCTACACCTTC. Protein sequence: CASSQDRGTGGGYTF.

This chain uses TRBV6-5 with TRBJ1-1, with TRBD1 as a possible D gene (6 bases). Trimming pared 8 bases from V and 4 bases from J, leaving 17 bases between. CDR3 size: 14 residues. Per the germline V gene, CDR1 is MNHEY and CDR2 is SVGAGI. DNA for the CDR3: TGTGCCAGCGTCGAGATAAGGGGGTCCACTGAAGCTTTCTTT. This sequence encodes CASVEIRGSTEAFF.

The rearrangement links TRBV12-5 to TRBJ2-2; possible D gene TRBD2, 6 bases. The germline V and J ends were trimmed by 4 bases and 7 bases, with 13 bases remaining between them. The germline V gene has CDR1 LGHNT and CDR2 FRNRAP. CDR3 length: 14 amino acids. The CDR3 bases are TGTGCTAGTGGTTCGGGAGACAAAAACGGGGAGCTGTTTTTT. Translation gives CASGSGDKNGELFF.